These 15 T cell receptor beta chains were all obtained from the same sample, sequenced in a study of T-cell reconstitution after alpha-beta-depleted transplantation in children. As it was prepared, the TCRbeta library received unique molecular identifiers. TCRdb independently ran MiXCR on the PCR reads; one entry per CDR3 protein. The table records hundreds of thousands of distinct CDR3 sequences, roughly 14% of them present only once. Sequences were derived from PBMCs, sampled before TCRalphabeta/CD19-depleted stem cell transplant. These receptors were obtained from a girl aged 2-10 years with congenital amegakaryocytic thrombocytopenia, due to receive a stem cell transplant.

The V gene is TRBV6-1, the J gene TRBJ2-7; a weak D match, TRBD1 (5 bases). Trimming took 6 bases from V and 7 from J, leaving 22 bases between them. The CDR3 runs to 15 residues. The germline V gene has CDR1 MNHNS and CDR2 SASEGT. The CDR3 DNA reads TGTGCCAGCAGCACTGATACTGGTTCAGGGTCAGAGCAGTACTTC. It encodes CASSTDTGSGSEQYF.

At least ten counts were recorded for this clonotype. The chain is built from TRBV20-1 and TRBJ2-7, with TRBD2 matching 11 bases. V was clipped by 5 bases and J by 1 base; unmatched bases: 7. CDR3 size: 15 residues. In germline, CDR1 is DFQATT, CDR2 SNEGSKA (reference sequence). The CDR3 region is CSAGIAGGISYEQYF. Here the CDR3 DNA reads TGCAGTGCTGGAATAGCGGGAGGGATATCCTACGAGCAGTACTTC.

In this sample, this clonotype turned up many times. This chain connects TRBV5-1 to TRBJ2-1; 8 bases match TRBD1. V was clipped by 3 bases and J by 1 base; unmatched bases: 3. CDR3 length: 15 residues. Looked up from germline, CDR1 is SGHRS and CDR2 is YFSETQ. DNA of the CDR3: TGCGCCAGCAGCTCCAACAGGGGGTCCTACAATGAGCAGTTCTTC. Its translation is CASSSNRGSYNEQFF. Drawing the rest from reference TRBV5-1 and TRBJ2-1, the complete variable domain is KAGVTQTPRYLIKTRGQQVTLSCSPISGHRSVSWYQQTPGQGLQFLFEYFSETQRNKGNFPGRFSGRQFSNSRSEMNVSTLELGDSALYLCASSSNRGSYNEQFFGPGTRLTVL.

This clonotype appeared many times. The chain combines TRBV20-1 with TRBJ1-1; 10 bases match TRBD1. CDR3 length: 14 amino acids. With 3 bases clipped from V and 4 bases from J, the junction kept 5 bases outside the gene matches. In germline, CDR1 is DFQATT, CDR2 SNEGSKA (reference sequence). CDR3 protein: CSASRGQGVTEAFF. The CDR3 nucleotides read TGCAGTGCTAGCCGAGGACAGGGGGTCACTGAAGCTTTCTTT.

This sequence joins TRBV5-1 and TRBJ1-2; D ambiguous. This CDR3 spans 19 amino acids. Germline V gives CDR1 SGHRS, CDR2 YFSETQ. Between the trimmed V and J ends, which lost 0 bases and 3 bases, there was a span of 24 bases. CDR3 protein: CASSLDFTGSRFEDYGYTF. CDR3 nucleotides: TGCGCCAGCAGCTTGGATTTCACGGGGAGTCGGTTTGAGGACTATGGCTACACCTTC. Full variable domain (outside the CDR3, taken from reference TRBV5-1 and TRBJ1-2): KAGVTQTPRYLIKTRGQQVTLSCSPISGHRSVSWYQQTPGQGLQFLFEYFSETQRNKGNFPGRFSGRQFSNSRSEMNVSTLELGDSALYLCASSLDFTGSRFEDYGYTFGSGTRLTVV.

This chain joins TRBV2 and TRBJ1-1, with D possibly matching TRBD1 (5 bases). The CDR3 spans 14 residues. The germline V and J ends were trimmed by 10 bases and 0 bases, with 15 bases remaining between them. Germline assignment: CDR1 SNHLY and CDR2 FYNNEI. CDR3 DNA sequence: TGTGCCACCACAGGAGTCGCCTTGAACACTGAAGCTTTCTTT. Translation: CATTGVALNTEAFF.

The table lists this clonotype with many counts. This sequence joins TRBV10-3 and TRBJ2-7, with D uncertain. With 3 bases removed from V and 7 bases from J, the gap between germline ends came to 10 bases. The germline gives CDR1 ENHRY, CDR2 SYGVKD. CDR3 length equals 12 residues. This chain's CDR3 is CAISDQAVEQYF. For the CDR3, the DNA is TGTGCCATCAGTGATCAGGCTGTGGAGCAGTACTTC.

In this sample, this clonotype turned up a few times. The genes are TRBV19 and TRBJ2-5, with D perhaps TRBD1 or TRBD2 (6 bases each). The CDR3 has 13 residues. CDR1 LNHDA and CDR2 SQIVND come from the germline V gene (reference sequence). V was cut by 7 bases and J by 4 bases, with 13 bases left in between. As DNA, the CDR3 is TGTGCCAGTACCGAACGGGGGCGAGAGACCCAGTACTTC. This encodes CASTERGRETQYF.

The chain carries TRBV2 and TRBJ2-7, with 7 bases aligning to TRBD2. The CDR3 extends over 15 amino acids. CDR1 is SNHLY, CDR2 FYNNEI, per germline. J gave up 5 bases and V 6 bases, and 13 bases lay outside the gene matches. CDR3 DNA sequence: TGTGCCAGCAGATCAAGGGCGGGCGGGAGTAACGAGCAGTACTTC. Its translation is CASRSRAGGSNEQYF.

This clonotype was detected many times. The rearrangement joins TRBV7-8 to TRBJ1-4; D uncertain. The CDR3 length is 16 residues. The V end was cut by 0 bases, the J end by 7 bases, with 15 bases between. CDR1 is SGHVS, CDR2 FQNEAQ, per germline. In DNA form, the CDR3 reads TGTGCCAGCAGCTTAGCAAACCCTTCACGAGGTGAAAAACTGTTTTTT. It is translated as CASSLANPSRGEKLFF.

This clonotype is a singleton in its sample. Being one base from a much bigger clone, this may be a read error. The chain combines TRBV11-2 with TRBJ1-1; D is perhaps TRBD1 (6 bases). Germline V lookup: CDR1 SGHAT, CDR2 FQNNGV. The CDR3 totals 16 residues. The CDR3 DNA is TGTGCCGGCAGACGACCCACGGGGGGGGCGAACACTGAAGCTTTCTTT. Its protein is CAGRRPTGGANTEAFF.

In the case of this clonotype: Relative to the germline gene, one junction end is altered; a read error may explain this. The chain employs TRBV6-1 and TRBJ2-2, with D tentatively TRBD1 (6 bases). Germline-derived CDR1 and CDR2 are MNHNS and SASEGT. CDR3 length: 15 residues. The CDR3 nucleotides read TGTGCCAGCACCCAAGGGGGACGCCACACCGGGGAGCCGTTTTTT. Translation gives CASTQGGRHTGEPFF.

Notes on this clonotype: A much larger clone sits a single nucleotide away, making a read error possible. The chain couples TRBV28 to TRBJ1-5, with D perhaps TRBD1 (5 bases). The CDR3 runs 15 residues. Germline loops: CDR1 MDHEN, CDR2 SYDVKM. CDR3 residues: CASSFFGRVNQHQHF. CDR3 bases: TGTGCCAGCAGTTTTTTCGGCAGGGTCAATCAGCACCAGCATTTT.

This clonotype was detected ten times or more. The CDR3 DNA is TGTGCCAGTGGGCTTGGGCTCCAATACAATGAGCAGTTCTTC. Amino acid sequence: CASGLGLQYNEQFF. V and J are TRBV19 and TRBJ2-1; D uncertain. Germline V gives CDR1 LNHDA, CDR2 SQIVND (reference sequence). Trimming removed 8 bases from V and 4 bases from J, with 15 bases in between. The CDR3 totals 14 residues.

This clonotype was observed at least ten times. This chain connects TRBV10-3 to TRBJ2-1; a weak D match, TRBD1 (5 bases). The CDR3 is 13 amino acids. The V gene's germline CDR1 is ENHRY and CDR2 SYGVKD. V shed 0 bases and J shed 6 bases, with 6 bases lying between them. The CDR3 bases are TGTGCCATCAGTGAGTCAGGGGTCAATGAGCAGTTCTTC. Protein product: CAISESGVNEQFF.